These T cell receptor beta chains were read from a single sample in a study of T-cell memory formation after mild COVID-19. TCRdb fed the 5' RACE reads into MiXCR, producing one record per CDR3 protein. The data show around 510,000 distinct CDR3 sequences, 20% to 25% seen once. The sample was PBMCs or a T cell subset sorted from them (not recorded which). The receptors derive from an adult woman who had mild COVID-19 (a few samples of this study predate the infection). Cell type and time point are not known. CDR3s include the opening cysteine and the closing phenylalanine or tryptophan.

V: TRBV9
J: TRBJ2-3
CDR3: CASSVGRLAGLTDTQYF

V: TRBV6-2/TRBV6-3
J: TRBJ1-1
CDR3: CASSWSAEAFF

V: TRBV27
J: TRBJ1-1
CDR3: CASSLRDRSTEAFF

V: TRBV30
J: TRBJ2-3
CDR3: CAWRASGSTDTQYF

V: TRBV3-1
J: TRBJ1-2
CDR3: CASSQGPDYGYTF

V: TRBV29-1
J: TRBJ2-2
CDR3: CSVAGWTGELFF

V: TRBV29-1
J: TRBJ2-1
CDR3: CSVEGIWNEQFF

V: TRBV5-1
J: TRBJ2-1
CDR3: CASGLGGRGNEQFF

V: TRBV4-1
J: TRBJ2-7
CDR3: CASSQEQVTYEQYF

V: TRBV9
J: TRBJ2-7
CDR3: CASNEGQASYEQYF

V: TRBV5-1
J: TRBJ2-1
CDR3: CASSFRLAGNNEQFF

V: TRBV24-1
J: TRBJ2-1
CDR3: CATSAPGRGHNEQFF

V: TRBV6-1
J: TRBJ2-3
CDR3: CASSVGTSGITDTQYF

V: TRBV12-3/TRBV12-4
J: TRBJ2-2
CDR3: CASSYDRVTTGELFF

V: TRBV6-2/TRBV6-3
J: TRBJ2-2
CDR3: CASSPAGVAGELFF

V: TRBV3-1
J: TRBJ2-1
CDR3: CASSPAQYNEQFF

V: TRBV21-1
J: TRBJ1-1
CDR3: CASSIGQHTEAFF